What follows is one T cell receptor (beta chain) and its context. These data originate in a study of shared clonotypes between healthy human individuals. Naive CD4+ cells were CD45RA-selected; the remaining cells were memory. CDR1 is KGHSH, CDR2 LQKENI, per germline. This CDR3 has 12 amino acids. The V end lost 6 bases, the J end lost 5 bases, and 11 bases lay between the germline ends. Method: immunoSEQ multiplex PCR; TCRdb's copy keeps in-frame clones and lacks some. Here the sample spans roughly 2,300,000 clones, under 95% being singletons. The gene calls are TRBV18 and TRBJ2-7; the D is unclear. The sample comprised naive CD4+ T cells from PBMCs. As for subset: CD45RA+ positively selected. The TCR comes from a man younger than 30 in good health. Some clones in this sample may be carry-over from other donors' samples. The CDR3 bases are TGTGCCAGCTCCCCCAATCTGAACGAGCAGTACTTC. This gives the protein CASSPNLNEQYF.